These 2 T cell receptor beta chains came from one sample sequenced in a study of T cell changes during pregnancy in multiple sclerosis. Measured with immunoSEQ multiplex PCR; TCRdb has only the in-frame clones, and not every one. The table shows roughly 13,000 clones, with 90% to 95% occurring only once. The specimen comprised peripheral blood, sampled in the second trimester of pregnancy. The receptors originated from a female donor in good health, enrolled as a control in a pregnancy study.

As for this clone: The junction and the germline gene differ at one end; a read error may be behind it. V and J are TRBV15 and TRBJ1-2; 9 nucleotides match TRBD1. The germline gives CDR1 LNHNV, CDR2 YYDKDF (reference sequence). The CDR3 has 14 residues. DNA of the CDR3: TGTGCCACCAGCAGAGATATGGGACAGGGAGATGCTCACTTC. It specifies CATSRDMGQGDAHF.

This chain uses TRBV7-9 with TRBJ2-2, with D perhaps matching TRBD1 (6 bases). Trimming took 6 bases from V and 5 from J, leaving 19 bases between them. Germline CDR1 and CDR2: SEHNR and FQNEAQ (reference sequence). CDR3 size: 16 residues. The CDR3 sequence is CASRLQGGERTGELFF. The CDR3 bases are TGTGCCAGCAGGTTACAGGGCGGTGAGAGAACCGGGGAGCTGTTTTTT. The full variable domain, its missing parts supplied by reference TRBV7-9 and TRBJ2-2, is DTGVSQNPRHKITKRGQNVTFRCDPISEHNRLYWYRQTLGQGPEFLTYFQNEAQLEKSRLLSDRFSAERPKGSFSTLEIQRTEQGDSAMYLCASRLQGGERTGELFFGEGSRLTVL.